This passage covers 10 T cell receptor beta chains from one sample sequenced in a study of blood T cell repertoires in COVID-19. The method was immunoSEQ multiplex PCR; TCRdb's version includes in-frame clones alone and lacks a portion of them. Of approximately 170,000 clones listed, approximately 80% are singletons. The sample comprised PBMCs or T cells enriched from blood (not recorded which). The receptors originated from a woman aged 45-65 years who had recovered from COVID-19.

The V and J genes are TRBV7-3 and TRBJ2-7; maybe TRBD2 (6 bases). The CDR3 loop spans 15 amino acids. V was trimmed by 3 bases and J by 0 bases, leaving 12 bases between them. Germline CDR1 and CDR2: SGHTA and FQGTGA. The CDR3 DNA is TGTGCCAGCAGCTTGATGGGCGGGGCCTCCTACGAGCAGTACTTC. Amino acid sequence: CASSLMGGASYEQYF.

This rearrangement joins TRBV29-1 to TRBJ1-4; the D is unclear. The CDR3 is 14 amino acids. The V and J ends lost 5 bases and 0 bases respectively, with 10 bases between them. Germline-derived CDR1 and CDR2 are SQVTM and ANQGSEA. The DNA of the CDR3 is TGCAGCGTTTCCGACTCAGCAACTAATGAAAAACTGTTTTTT. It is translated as CSVSDSATNEKLFF.

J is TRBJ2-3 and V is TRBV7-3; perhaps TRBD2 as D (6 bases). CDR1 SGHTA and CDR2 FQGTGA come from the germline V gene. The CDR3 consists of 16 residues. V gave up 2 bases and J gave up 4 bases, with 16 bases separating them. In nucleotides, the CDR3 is TGTGCCAGCAGCTTAGGATACGGGAGTCGAGCAGATACGCAGTATTTT. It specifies CASSLGYGSRADTQYF.

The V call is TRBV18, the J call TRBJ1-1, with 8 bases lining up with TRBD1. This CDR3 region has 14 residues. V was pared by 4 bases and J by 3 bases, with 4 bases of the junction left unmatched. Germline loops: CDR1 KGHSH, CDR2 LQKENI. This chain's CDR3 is CASSRDRYYTEAFF. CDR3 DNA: TGTGCCAGCTCACGGGACAGGTATTACACTGAAGCTTTCTTT.

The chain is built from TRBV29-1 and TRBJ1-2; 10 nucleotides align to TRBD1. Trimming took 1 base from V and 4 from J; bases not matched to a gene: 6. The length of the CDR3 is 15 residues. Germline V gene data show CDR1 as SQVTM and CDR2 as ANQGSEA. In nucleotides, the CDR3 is TGCAGCGTTGAAGGCGCGGGACAGGGGTCCTATGGCTACACCTTC. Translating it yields CSVEGAGQGSYGYTF.

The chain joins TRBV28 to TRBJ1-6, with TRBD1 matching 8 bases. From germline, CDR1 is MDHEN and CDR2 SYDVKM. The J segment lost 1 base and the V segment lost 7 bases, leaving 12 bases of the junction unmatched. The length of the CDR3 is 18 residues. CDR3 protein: CASNASGQVGSYNSPLHF. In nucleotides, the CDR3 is TGTGCCAGCAACGCCTCGGGACAGGTAGGGTCCTATAATTCACCCCTCCACTTT.

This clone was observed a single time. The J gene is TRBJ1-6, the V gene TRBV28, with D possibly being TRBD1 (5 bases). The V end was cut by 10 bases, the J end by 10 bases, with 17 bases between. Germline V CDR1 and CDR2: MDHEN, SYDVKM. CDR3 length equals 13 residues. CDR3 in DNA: TGTGCCATCGTGGGGGGGGTAGGGTCACCCCTCCACTTT. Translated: CAIVGGVGSPLHF.

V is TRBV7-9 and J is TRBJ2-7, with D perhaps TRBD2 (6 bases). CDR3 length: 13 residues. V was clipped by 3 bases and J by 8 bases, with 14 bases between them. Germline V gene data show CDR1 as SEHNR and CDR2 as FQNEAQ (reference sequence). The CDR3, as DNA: TGTGCCAGCAGCTTTGGCCAGGGAGGACAGCAGTACTTC. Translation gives CASSFGQGGQQYF.

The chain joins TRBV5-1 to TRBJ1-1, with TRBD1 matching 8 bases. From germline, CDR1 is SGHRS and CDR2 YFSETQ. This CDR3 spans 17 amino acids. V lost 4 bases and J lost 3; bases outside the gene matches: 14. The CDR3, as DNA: TGCGCCAGCAGCCCCATCTTTACCATGGACAGGGACACTGAAGCTTTCTTT. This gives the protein CASSPIFTMDRDTEAFF.

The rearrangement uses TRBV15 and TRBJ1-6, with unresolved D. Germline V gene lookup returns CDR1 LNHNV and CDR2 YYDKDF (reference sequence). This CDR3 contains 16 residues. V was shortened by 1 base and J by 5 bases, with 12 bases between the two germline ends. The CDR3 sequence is CATSRGSISDNSPLHF. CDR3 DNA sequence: TGTGCCACCAGCAGAGGGTCGATCAGCGATAATTCACCCCTCCACTTT.